This record covers a single T cell receptor (beta chain). This clone was found a few times. Its antigen remains undetermined. No much larger clone is present one base from it, and per-base qualities are unavailable. The data derive from a study of cytomegalovirus exposure and HLA in healthy donors (dated by TCRdb to 2015 to 2018). Some background on the complete study: According to a later analysis, one platform produced both the roughly 130 validation repertoires and the approximately 670 repertoires of the first cohort. The study combined high-throughput TCR immunosequencing, statistical association of individual TCRs with disease status, and machine learning to predict cytomegalovirus infection status. Besides the first cohort of 666 subjects, a separate validation cohort made up of 120 different subjects was used. The study aimed to test whether cataloging public T cell receptors could reveal signatures of past pathogen exposure.

Libraries were prepared through the immunoSEQ multiplex PCR assay. Under the source paper's analysis protocol: A statistical classification framework was built for diagnosing cytomegalovirus status from the catalog of TCR beta chain sequences. What TCRdb holds here is the immuneACCESS table cut down to in-frame rearrangements. Part of the clones is not present; checked against another copy, under half of the missing clones reflect an unresolved V gene, and the others are unexplained. V and J calls and clone size are as listed in that table; D and trimming were resolved from the DNA. The sample has 200,000 to 300,000 clones on record, roughly 90% of them singletons. In total, the top ten clones hold around 12% of the sample. Points the paper makes about the study in general: In both the original and validation cohorts, the classifier was reported to diagnose cytomegalovirus status with high specificity and sensitivity. Three of the identified cytomegalovirus-associated TCR beta chains were confirmed in vitro to be specific for cytomegalovirus antigens. A total of 150 to 200 TCR beta chains were listed by the study as associated with cytomegalovirus. The validation cohort had no HLA typing available for a later analysis, so co-occurrence within that cohort was assessed over all 120 repertoires. Most TCR sequences were seen in very few donors, while some public TCRs were found in many individuals. The authors suggested that the approach could potentially be generalized to other disease states and immunological phenotypes. Of the cluster scores, roughly 95% were above 0 in a later analysis, which found that TCRs clustered in the first cohort also tended to co-occur in the 95 to 150 validation repertoires.

Separate from the roughly 650-subject first cohort, the validation cohort of 95 to 150 subjects was the group to which the donors belonged. CDR1 and CDR2 are read off the germline V gene (reference sequence) as SGHKS and YYEKEE. Trimming removed 4 bases from V and 5 bases from J, leaving 13 bases between the germline ends. Reading from cysteine to phenylalanine, the CDR3 counts 14 amino acids. CDR3 DNA is the only sequence kept; it has 42 bases, read in frame from the first base. Material for sequencing was PBMCs. Here the chain combines TRBV5-5 and TRBJ1-5, with the D gene call left open. The source of this sequence is a man between 18 and 29 years old in good health and CMV-seropositive. The nucleotide sequence is TGTGCCAGCAGCCGGACGAGGGTCGATCAGCCCCAGCATTTT. This encodes CASSRTRVDQPQHF.